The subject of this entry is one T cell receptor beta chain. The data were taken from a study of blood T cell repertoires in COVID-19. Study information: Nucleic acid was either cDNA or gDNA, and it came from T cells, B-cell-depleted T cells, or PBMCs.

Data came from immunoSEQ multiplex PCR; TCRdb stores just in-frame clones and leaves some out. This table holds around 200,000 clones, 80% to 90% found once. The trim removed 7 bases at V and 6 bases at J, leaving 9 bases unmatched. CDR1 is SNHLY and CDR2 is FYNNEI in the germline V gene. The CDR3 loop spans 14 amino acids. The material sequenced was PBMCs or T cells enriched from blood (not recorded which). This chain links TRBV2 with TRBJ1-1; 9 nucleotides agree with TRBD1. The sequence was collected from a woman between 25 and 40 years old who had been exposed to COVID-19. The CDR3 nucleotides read TGTGCCAGCAATCCGGGACAGGGTTGGCCTGAAGCTTTCTTT. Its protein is CASNPGQGWPEAFF.